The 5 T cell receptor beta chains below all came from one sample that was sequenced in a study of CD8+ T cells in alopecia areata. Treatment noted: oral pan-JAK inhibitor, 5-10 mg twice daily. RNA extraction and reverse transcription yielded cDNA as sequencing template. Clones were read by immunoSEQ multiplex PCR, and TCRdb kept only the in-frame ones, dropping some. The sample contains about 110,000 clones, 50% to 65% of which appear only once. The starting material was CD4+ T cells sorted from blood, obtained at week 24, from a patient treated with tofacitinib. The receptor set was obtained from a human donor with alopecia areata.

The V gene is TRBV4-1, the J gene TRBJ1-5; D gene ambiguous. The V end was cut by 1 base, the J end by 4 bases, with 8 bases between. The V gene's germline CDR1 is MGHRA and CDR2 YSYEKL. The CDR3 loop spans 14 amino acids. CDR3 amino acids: CASSQGVWNQPQHF. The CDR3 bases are TGCGCCAGCAGCCAAGGGGTGTGGAATCAGCCCCAGCATTTT.

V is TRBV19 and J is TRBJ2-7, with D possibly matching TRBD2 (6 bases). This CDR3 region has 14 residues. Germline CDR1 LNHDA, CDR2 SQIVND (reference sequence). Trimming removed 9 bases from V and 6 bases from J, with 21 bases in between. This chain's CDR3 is CARTRDSSPREQYF. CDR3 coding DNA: TGTGCCAGGACCCGGGACTCCTCCCCCCGCGAGCAGTACTTC.

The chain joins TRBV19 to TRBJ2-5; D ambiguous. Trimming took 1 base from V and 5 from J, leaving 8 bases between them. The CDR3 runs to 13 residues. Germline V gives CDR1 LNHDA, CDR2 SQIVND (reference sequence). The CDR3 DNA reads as TGTGCCAGTAGTATAGCGGTTTGGGAGACCCAGTACTTC. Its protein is CASSIAVWETQYF.

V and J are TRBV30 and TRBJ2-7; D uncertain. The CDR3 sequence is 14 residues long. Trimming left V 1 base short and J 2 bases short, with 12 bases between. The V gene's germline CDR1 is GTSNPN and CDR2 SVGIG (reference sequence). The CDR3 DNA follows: TGTGCCTGGAGTGGACCTGGTGGGGCCTACGAGCAGTACTTC. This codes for CAWSGPGGAYEQYF.

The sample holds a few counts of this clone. The CDR3 DNA reads as TGTGCCAGCAGCTCGGACAGGGACGACGAGCAGTACTTC. It codes for CASSSDRDDEQYF. The chain has TRBV11-3 and TRBJ2-7; the match to TRBD1 covers 8 bases. CDR1 is SGHNT, CDR2 YENEEA, per germline. J gave up 5 bases and V 4 bases, and 4 bases lay outside the gene matches. The CDR3 totals 13 residues.